The present T cell receptor beta chain was sequenced within a study of cytomegalovirus exposure and HLA in healthy donors. Findings and caveats of the study: Immune exposure information available was restricted to CMV serostatus.

The study ran its PCR with 60 Vbeta and 13 Jbeta primers. Sequenced by immunoSEQ multiplex PCR; TCRdb stores in-frame clones only, minus some. This listing includes approximately 37,000 clones. From germline, CDR1 is SGHRS and CDR2 YFSETQ. The CDR3 contains 15 residues. With V trimmed by 4 bases and J by 9 bases, 6 bases remained unmatched. A word on this clone: The antigen is not known.

V and J are TRBV5-1 and TRBJ2-1, with TRBD2 identical over 14 bases. The sequenced sample consisted of PBMCs. The clonotype was recovered from a middle-aged man in good health and CMV-seropositive. The CDR3 spells CASSPGTSGSGEQFF. In DNA form, the CDR3 reads TGCGCCAGCAGCCCGGGGACTAGCGGGAGCGGTGAGCAGTTCTTC.